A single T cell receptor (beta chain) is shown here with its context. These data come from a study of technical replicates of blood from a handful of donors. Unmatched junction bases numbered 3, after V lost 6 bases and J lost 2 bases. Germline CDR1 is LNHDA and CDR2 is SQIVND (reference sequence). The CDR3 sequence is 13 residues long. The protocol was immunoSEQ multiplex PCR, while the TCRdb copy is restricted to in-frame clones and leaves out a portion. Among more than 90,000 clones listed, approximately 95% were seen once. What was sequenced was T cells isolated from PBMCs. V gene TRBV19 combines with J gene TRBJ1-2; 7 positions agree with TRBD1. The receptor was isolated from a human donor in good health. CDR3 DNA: TGTGCCAGTAGCTTAGGGGGCAACTATGGCTACACCTTC. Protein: CASSLGGNYGYTF.